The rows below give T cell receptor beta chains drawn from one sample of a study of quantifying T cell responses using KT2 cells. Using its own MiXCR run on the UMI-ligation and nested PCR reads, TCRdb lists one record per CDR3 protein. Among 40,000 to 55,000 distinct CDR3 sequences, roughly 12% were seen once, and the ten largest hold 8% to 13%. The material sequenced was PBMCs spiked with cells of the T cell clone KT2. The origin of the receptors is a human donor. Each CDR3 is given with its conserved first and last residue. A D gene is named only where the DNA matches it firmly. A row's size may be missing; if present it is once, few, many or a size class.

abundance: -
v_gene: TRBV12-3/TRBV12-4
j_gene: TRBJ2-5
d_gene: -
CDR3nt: TGTGCCAGCGGGCGGGGTCGCCAAGAGACCCAGTACTTC
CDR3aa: CASGRGRQETQYF

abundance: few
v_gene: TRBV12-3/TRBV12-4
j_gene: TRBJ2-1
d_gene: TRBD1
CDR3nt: TGTGCCAGCAGACGGGACAGACGGAATGAGCAGTTCTTC
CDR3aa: CASRRDRRNEQFF

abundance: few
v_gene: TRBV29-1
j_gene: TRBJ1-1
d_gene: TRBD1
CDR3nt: TGCAGCGTTGGAAAAACAGGGGGCCCTGAAGCTTTCTTT
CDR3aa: CSVGKTGGPEAFF

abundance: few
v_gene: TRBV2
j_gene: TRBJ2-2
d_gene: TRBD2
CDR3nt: TGTGCCAGCAGTGCCCCTAGCGGGGGGGCCTACACCGGGGAGCTGTTTTTT
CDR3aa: CASSAPSGGAYTGELFF

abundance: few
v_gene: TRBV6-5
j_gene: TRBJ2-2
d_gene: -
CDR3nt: TGTGCCAGCAGTTACCCGCCGGGACCGCATACGAACACCGGGGAGCTGTTTTTT
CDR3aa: CASSYPPGPHTNTGELFF

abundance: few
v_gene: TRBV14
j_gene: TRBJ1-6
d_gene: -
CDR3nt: TGTGCCAGCAGATCGGTTCGGGATAATTCACCCCTCCACTTT
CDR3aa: CASRSVRDNSPLHF

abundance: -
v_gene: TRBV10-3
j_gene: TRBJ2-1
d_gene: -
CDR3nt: TGTGCCATCAGTGGGGGGCTAAGCGATAGCACCAATGAGCAGTTCTTC
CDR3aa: CAISGGLSDSTNEQFF

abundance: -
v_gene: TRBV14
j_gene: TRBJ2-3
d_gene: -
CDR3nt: TGTGCCAGCAGCCAAGGAGGGTCAGATACGCAGTATTTT
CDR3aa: CASSQGGSDTQYF

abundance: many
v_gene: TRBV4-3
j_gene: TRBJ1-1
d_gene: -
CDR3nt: TGCGCCAGCAGCCACAGATTCAGGAACACTGAAGCTTTCTTT
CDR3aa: CASSHRFRNTEAFF

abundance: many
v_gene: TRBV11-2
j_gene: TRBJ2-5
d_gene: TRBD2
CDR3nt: TGTGCCAGCAGCTTAGGAGGAGCGGGAGGAAGAGAGACCCAGTACTTC
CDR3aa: CASSLGGAGGRETQYF

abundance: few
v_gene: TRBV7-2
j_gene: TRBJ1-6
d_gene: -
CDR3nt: TGTGCCAGCAGCTTCCCCTATAATTCACCCCTCCACTTT
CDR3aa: CASSFPYNSPLHF

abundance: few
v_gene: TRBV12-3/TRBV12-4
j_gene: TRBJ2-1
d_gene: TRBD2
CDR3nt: TGTGCCAGCAGTTCCCCACGGGAGGCTCTCTATGAGCAGTTCTTC
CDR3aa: CASSSPREALYEQFF

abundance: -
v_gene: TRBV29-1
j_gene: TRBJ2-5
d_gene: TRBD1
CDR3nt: TGCAGCGCCCAGGGGGCCGGGGAGACCCAGTACTTC
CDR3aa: CSAQGAGETQYF

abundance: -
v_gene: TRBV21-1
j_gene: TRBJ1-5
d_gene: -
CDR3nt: TGTGCCAGCAGCGGACGAGAAATGGGCCAGCATTTT
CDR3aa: CASSGREMGQHF

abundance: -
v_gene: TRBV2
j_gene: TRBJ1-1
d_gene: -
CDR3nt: TGTGCCAGGATTGTTTGGACAGAGAACACTGAAGCTTTCTTT
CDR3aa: CARIVWTENTEAFF

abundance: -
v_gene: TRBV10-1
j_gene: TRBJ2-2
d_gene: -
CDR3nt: TGCGCCAGCAGTGAAGTGTGGCCCGGGGAGCTGTTTTTT
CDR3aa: CASSEVWPGELFF

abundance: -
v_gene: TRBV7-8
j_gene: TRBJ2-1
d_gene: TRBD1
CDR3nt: TGTGCCAGCAGCTCCGGGACAGGGGATGAAGATGAGCAGTTCTTC
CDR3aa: CASSSGTGDEDEQFF

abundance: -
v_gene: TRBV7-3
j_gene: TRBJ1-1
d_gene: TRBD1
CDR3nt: TGTGCCAGCAGCACCGGACAGGGATTGGACACTGAAGCTTTCTTT
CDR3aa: CASSTGQGLDTEAFF

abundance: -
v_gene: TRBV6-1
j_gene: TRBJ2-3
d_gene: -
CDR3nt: TGTGCCAGCAGTGACTATGTTGGTACGCAGTATTTT
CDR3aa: CASSDYVGTQYF

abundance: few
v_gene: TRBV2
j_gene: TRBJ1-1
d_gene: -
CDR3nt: TGTGCCAGCTGTTGGGTGGCCGGGGTCGCCACTGAAGCTTTCTTT
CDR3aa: CASCWVAGVATEAFF

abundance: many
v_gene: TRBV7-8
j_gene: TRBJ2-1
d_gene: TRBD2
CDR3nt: TGTGCCAGCAGCTCCACCGGGACTAGCTGGAATGAGCAGTTCTTC
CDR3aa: CASSSTGTSWNEQFF

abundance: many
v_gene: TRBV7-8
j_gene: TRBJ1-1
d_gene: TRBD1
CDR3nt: TGTGCCAGCAGCTTGGGACAGGGGGTTACTGAAGCTTTCTTT
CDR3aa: CASSLGQGVTEAFF

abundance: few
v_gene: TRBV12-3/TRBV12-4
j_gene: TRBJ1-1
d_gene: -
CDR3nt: TGTGCCAGCAGTCCCGGGACGGCGAACACTGAAGCTTTCTTT
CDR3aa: CASSPGTANTEAFF

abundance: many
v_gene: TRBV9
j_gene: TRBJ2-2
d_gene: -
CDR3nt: TGTGCCAGCAGCGTATTGCAGACCGGGGAGCTGTTTTTT
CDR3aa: CASSVLQTGELFF

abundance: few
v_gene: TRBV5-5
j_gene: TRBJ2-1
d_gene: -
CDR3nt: TGTGCCAGCAGCTTGTGGGCAGTCGCGGGAAATGAGCAGTTCTTC
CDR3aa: CASSLWAVAGNEQFF

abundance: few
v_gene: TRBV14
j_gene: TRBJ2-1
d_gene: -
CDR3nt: TGTGCCAGCAGCCAAATCGGGACCTACTCCTACAATGAGCAGTTCTTC
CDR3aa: CASSQIGTYSYNEQFF

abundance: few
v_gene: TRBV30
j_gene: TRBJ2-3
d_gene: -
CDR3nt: TGTGCCTGGAGTCATCGGGGCCCAGGTACGCAGTATTTT
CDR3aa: CAWSHRGPGTQYF

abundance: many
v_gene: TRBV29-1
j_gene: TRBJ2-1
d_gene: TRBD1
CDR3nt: TGCAGCTCACGGCGGGACAGGACCTACAATGAGCAGTTCTTC
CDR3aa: CSSRRDRTYNEQFF

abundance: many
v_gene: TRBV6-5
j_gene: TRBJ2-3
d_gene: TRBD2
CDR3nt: TGTGCCAGCAGAGGACTAGCGCCAGGCACAGATACGCAGTATTTT
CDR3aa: CASRGLAPGTDTQYF

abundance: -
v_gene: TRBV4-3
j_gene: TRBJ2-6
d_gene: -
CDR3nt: TGCGCCAGCAGCCAAGATCCCGGGACTTCTGGGGCCAACGTCCTGACTTTC
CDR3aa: CASSQDPGTSGANVLTF

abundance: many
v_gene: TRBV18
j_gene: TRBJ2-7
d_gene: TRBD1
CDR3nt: TGTGCCAGCTCACCACCGGGACAGACGGTATGGCAGTACTTC
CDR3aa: CASSPPGQTVWQYF

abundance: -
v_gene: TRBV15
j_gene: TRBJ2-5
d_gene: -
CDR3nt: TGTGCCACCAGCAGAGATTCCGGGGTTTCCAGTGGGACCCAGTACTTC
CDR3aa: CATSRDSGVSSGTQYF

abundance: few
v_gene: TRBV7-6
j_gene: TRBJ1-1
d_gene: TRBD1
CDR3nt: TGTGCCAGCAGCTCCATCAGGGGGCATCGGATGAACACTGAAGCTTTCTTT
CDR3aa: CASSSIRGHRMNTEAFF

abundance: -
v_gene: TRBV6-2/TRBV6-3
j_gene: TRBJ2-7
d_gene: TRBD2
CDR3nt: TGTGCCAGCAGGCCGACGTGGGACTATTCCTACGAGCAGTACTTC
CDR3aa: CASRPTWDYSYEQYF

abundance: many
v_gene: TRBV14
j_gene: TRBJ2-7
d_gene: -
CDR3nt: TGTGCCAGCAGCCAGGTTCCCGGGACACCGTACGAGCAGTACTTC
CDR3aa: CASSQVPGTPYEQYF

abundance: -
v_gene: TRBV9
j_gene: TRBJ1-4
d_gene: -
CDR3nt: TGTGCCAGCGATGGGAAAAAACTGTTTTTT
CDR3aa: CASDGKKLFF

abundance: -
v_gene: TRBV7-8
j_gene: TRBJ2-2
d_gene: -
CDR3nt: TGTGCCAGCAGCCCCCGGGCAGCTAGGGATGCCGGGGAGCTGTTTTTT
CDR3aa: CASSPRAARDAGELFF

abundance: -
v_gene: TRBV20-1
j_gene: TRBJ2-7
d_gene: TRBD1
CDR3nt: TGCAGTGCTCCTAGACAGGGGCCCCCCTACGAGCAGTACTTC
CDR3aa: CSAPRQGPPYEQYF

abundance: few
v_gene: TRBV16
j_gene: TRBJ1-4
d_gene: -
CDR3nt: TGTGCCAGCAGCCAATCCGTAACAGGCCCGAATGAAAAACTGTTTTTT
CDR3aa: CASSQSVTGPNEKLFF

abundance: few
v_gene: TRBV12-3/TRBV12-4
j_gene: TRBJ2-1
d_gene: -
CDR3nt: TGTGCCAGCAGTTTGTATTTCCTGCCCTACAATGAGCAGTTCTTC
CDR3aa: CASSLYFLPYNEQFF

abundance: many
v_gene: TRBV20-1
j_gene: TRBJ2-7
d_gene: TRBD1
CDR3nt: TGCAGTGCTAGGGTACCACCGGGACAGGGTTGGGGTTACGAGCAGTACTTC
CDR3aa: CSARVPPGQGWGYEQYF

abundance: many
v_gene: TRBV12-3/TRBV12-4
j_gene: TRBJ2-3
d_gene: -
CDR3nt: TGTGCCAGCAGTGCCCTAAAAGAGGGGGATACGCAGTATTTT
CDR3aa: CASSALKEGDTQYF

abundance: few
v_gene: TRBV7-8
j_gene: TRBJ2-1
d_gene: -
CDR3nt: TGTGCCAGCAGCTTAGTTGCGGGGTTTTACAATGAGCAGTTCTTC
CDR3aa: CASSLVAGFYNEQFF

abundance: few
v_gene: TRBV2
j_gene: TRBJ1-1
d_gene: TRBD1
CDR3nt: TGTGCCAGCAGTGGGCGGACAGGGCGCTTGAACACTGAAGCTTTCTTT
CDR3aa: CASSGRTGRLNTEAFF

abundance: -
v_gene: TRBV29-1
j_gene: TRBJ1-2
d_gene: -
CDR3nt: TGCAGCGTTGCACAGTTAGTAAGTGGGCTCCGTGGCTACACCTTC
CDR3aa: CSVAQLVSGLRGYTF

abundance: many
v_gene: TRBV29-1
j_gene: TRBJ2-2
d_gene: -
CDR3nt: TGCAGCGTTCCCCGCGCCGGGGAGCTGTTTTTT
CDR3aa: CSVPRAGELFF

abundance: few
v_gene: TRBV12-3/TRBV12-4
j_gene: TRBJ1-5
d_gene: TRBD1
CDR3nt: TGTGCCAGCAGTACAGGGGGGGGACAGCCCCAGCATTTT
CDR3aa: CASSTGGGQPQHF

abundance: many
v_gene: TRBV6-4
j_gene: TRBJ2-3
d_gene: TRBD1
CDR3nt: TGTGCCAGCAGGGACAGGGTCGAGTCAGATACGCAGTATTTT
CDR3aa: CASRDRVESDTQYF

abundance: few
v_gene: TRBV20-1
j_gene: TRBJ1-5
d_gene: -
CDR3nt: TGCAGTGCTAGTGTGGATCAGCCCCAGCATTTT
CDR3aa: CSASVDQPQHF

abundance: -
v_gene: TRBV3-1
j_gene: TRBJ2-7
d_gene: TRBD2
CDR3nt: TGTGCCAGCGGGACTAGCGGCTACGAGCAGTACTTC
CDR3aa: CASGTSGYEQYF

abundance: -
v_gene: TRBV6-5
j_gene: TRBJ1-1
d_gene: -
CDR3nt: TGTGCCAGCAGAGCGGACAGTCGCGGGGCTGAAGCTTTCTTT
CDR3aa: CASRADSRGAEAFF

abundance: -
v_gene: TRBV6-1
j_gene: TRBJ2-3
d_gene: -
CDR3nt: TGTGCCAGCAGTGAAGTGGGACGCCTAGTAACAGATACGCAGTATTTT
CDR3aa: CASSEVGRLVTDTQYF

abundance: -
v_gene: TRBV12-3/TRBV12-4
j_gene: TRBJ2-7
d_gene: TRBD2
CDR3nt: TGTGCCAGCAGTCCCCGACTAGCGGGAGACAACGAGCAGTACTTC
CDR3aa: CASSPRLAGDNEQYF

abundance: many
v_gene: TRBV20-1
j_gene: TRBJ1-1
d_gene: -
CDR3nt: TGCAGTGCTGACCCCAGGGGAACTGAAGCTTTCTTT
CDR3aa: CSADPRGTEAFF

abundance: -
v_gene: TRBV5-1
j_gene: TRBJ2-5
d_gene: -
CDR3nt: TGCGCCAGCAGCTTAGGGACGGCGACCAAAGAGACCCAGTACTTC
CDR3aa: CASSLGTATKETQYF

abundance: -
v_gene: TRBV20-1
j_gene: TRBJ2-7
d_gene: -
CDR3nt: TGCAGTGCTAGAGGCAGCCGGGTAATAGTCGAGCAGTACTTC
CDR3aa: CSARGSRVIVEQYF

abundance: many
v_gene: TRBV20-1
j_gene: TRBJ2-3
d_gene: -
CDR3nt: TGCAGTGCTAGGGGCCCTCCCGATACGCAGTATTTT
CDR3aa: CSARGPPDTQYF

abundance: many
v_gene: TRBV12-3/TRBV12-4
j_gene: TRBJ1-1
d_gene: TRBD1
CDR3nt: TGTGCCAGCAGTTGGGGGACAGGGGACTTTTTCACTGAAGCTTTCTTT
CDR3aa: CASSWGTGDFFTEAFF